This T cell receptor beta chain was sequenced in a study of OX40 agonist ivuxolimab in advanced cancers. Turning to the study itself: The patients received ivuxolimab by intravenous route every 2 weeks at 0.01 to 10 mg/kg. Study conclusions and caveats: Which antigen the expanded peripheral T cells recognized is unknown. The authors also found low normalized T-cell clonal expansion in some nonresponders.

Profiling relied on immunoSEQ multiplex PCR, and the TCRdb table lists in-frame clones only, not all of them. The profile shows about 69,000 clones, approximately 90% of them singletons. The study sampled blood at baseline, cycle 4 day 1, and cycle 7 day 1. This clone was seen only once. Its specificity is not known. The source was CD4+ or CD8+ T cells sorted from blood, collected in a trial of the OX40 agonist ivuxolimab. The clonotype comes from an adult with an advanced solid tumor such as melanoma, head and neck, liver or kidney cancer.

CDR3 loop: CASSVSLAGLFTDTQYF. CDR3 in DNA: TGTGCCAGCAGCGTAAGCTTAGCAGGGTTGTTCACAGATACGCAGTATTTT. The V call is TRBV9, the J call TRBJ2-3; D is possibly TRBD1 (5 bases). Germline CDR1 and CDR2: SGDLS and YYNGEE. V dropped 1 base and J dropped 2 bases, with 17 bases sitting between them. There are 17 residues in the CDR3.